This T cell receptor (beta chain) emerged from a study of T cells in women clearing cervical HPV infection. Study in general: Cases' blood sampling followed lesion detection by median roughly 160 days (90 to 200).

Clones were read by immunoSEQ multiplex PCR, and TCRdb kept only the in-frame ones, dropping some. Recorded for this sample: 22,000 or so clones. Trimming removed 10 bases at V and 1 base at J, with 8 bases between. CDR3 length: 11 amino acids. Germline assignment: CDR1 SNHLY and CDR2 FYNNEI. A word on this clone: Its antigen remains unidentified. From the germline J gene comes the end of the CDR3, since the read stops 3 residues before it.

Study observations and caveats: Effector/memory and HPV-specific T cells were not isolated, and association timing is unknown. CIN3+ cases had significantly higher TCR repertoire richness than controls, but evenness did not differ.

This TCR derives from a woman aged 18 to 75 with a cervical HPV16 infection that either progressed to CIN3+ or cleared (not recorded which). V and J are TRBV2 and TRBJ2-7; D may be TRBD2 (5 bases). Sequenced: blood buffy coat. The CDR3 spells CATRGSYEQYF. The part of the CDR3 DNA that was read is TGTGCCACCCGGGGTTCCTACGAG.